The clone carrying this TCR beta chain was observed a few times. No antigen is known for it. The CDR3 is made up of 16 amino acids. Germline lookup yields CDR1 SNHLY and CDR2 FYNNEI. V lost 7 bases, J lost 2 bases, and 10 bases stayed unmatched. This record comes from a study of post-analysis software for immune sequencing data. Across the study: Some patients lacked subtype; others had relapsing-remitting, secondary progressive or progressive-relapsing disease. Study-wide findings and caveats: Relative to controls, patients with multiple sclerosis showed significantly lower normalized Chao1 diversity. Samples from one preparation batch, clustered by F measure, grouped strongly together. The study found TRBV5-6, TRBV5-1 and TRBV20-1 among about 5 TRBV segments more frequent in patients than controls.

Unique molecular identifiers were built into the TCR beta cDNA libraries. Some 500,000 cDNA molecules were recovered from an input of roughly 0.95 to 10 million T cells. TCRdb re-called the PCR reads through MiXCR, storing one row per CDR3 protein. Of around 710,000 distinct CDR3 sequences listed, just over 45% are singletons. The clonotype was recovered from a girl aged 10 to 17 with multiple sclerosis. The chain is built from TRBV2 and TRBJ2-5, with 10 bases matching TRBD2. Source material: blood. CDR3 nucleotide sequence: TGTGCCAGCAAGAAGCGGGAGGGCCGTTGGCAAGAGACCCAGTACTTC. Translation: CASKKREGRWQETQYF. The variable domain in full, with the rest retrieved from reference TRBV2 and TRBJ2-5, is EPEVTQTPSHQVTQMGQEVILRCVPISNHLYFYWYRQILGQKVEFLVSFYNNEISEKSEIFDDQFSVERPDGSNFTLKIRSTKLEDSAMYFCASKKREGRWQETQYFGPGTRLLVL.